The 20 T cell receptor beta chains in this list originate from one sample, sequenced in a study of technical replicates of blood from a few donors. Produced via immunoSEQ multiplex PCR; TCRdb's table is partial and in-frame only. The sample lists about 74,000 clones; around 95% were seen once. The sequencing input was T cells isolated from PBMCs. These receptors were collected from a human donor in good health.

The chain has TRBV9 and TRBJ1-2; the match to TRBD1 covers 11 bases. Germline assignment: CDR1 SGDLS and CDR2 YYNGEE. The junction had 0 bases not matched to a gene; V was cut back by 2 bases and J by 6 bases. The CDR3 sequence is 13 residues long. CDR3 sequence (DNA): TGTGCCAGCAGCGTGGGACAGGGGGATGGCTACACCTTC. It is translated as CASSVGQGDGYTF.

The V call is TRBV4-1, the J call TRBJ2-7; 10 bases fit TRBD1. CDR1 and CDR2 (germline): MGHRA, YSYEKL. The CDR3 is 15 residues long. V dropped 4 bases and J dropped 6; count of bases not matched to a gene: 9. The CDR3 loop is CASSLGTGAPVEQYF. In DNA, the CDR3 is TGCGCCAGCAGCCTAGGGACAGGGGCACCTGTCGAGCAGTACTTC.

The V call is TRBV11-3, the J call TRBJ2-7; a weak D match, TRBD1 (5 bases). V lost 1 base to trimming and J lost 6 bases, with 10 bases between them. Germline V gene sequence: CDR1 SGHNT, CDR2 YENEEA. The CDR3 is 13 amino acids. CDR3 nucleotides: TGTGCCAGCAGCTTAGTTAGCCAGGGCGAGCAGTACTTC. It encodes CASSLVSQGEQYF.

This clone has just one count. The chain links TRBV11-1 to TRBJ1-1; D gene unclear. The V gene lost 0 bases and the J gene lost 4 bases, with 12 bases spanning the gap. Germline V gives CDR1 SGHAT, CDR2 FQDESV (reference sequence). The CDR3 has 15 amino acids. CDR3 residues: CASSLASGRGTEAFF. DNA of the CDR3: TGTGCCAGCAGCTTAGCGTCAGGTCGTGGCACTGAAGCTTTCTTT.

V is TRBV28 and J is TRBJ2-7, with TRBD2 identical over 7 bases. This CDR3 has 13 amino acids. V gave up 8 bases and J gave up 1 base; unmatched junction bases: 5. CDR1 is MDHEN, CDR2 SYDVKM, per germline. The CDR3 bases are TGTGCCAGCCGTGCTAGCGGTTCCTACGAGCAGTACTTC. Residues: CASRASGSYEQYF.

The chain is built from TRBV4-1 and TRBJ2-1, with D uncertain. The CDR3 extends over 14 amino acids. Germline values: CDR1 MGHRA, CDR2 YSYEKL. V was cut by 0 bases and J by 8 bases, with 11 bases left in between. CDR3 loop: CASSQDRVAHEQFF. Here the CDR3 DNA reads TGCGCCAGCAGCCAAGATCGGGTAGCCCATGAGCAGTTCTTC.

This chain connects TRBV7-8 to TRBJ1-5; 8 nucleotides line up with TRBD1. V gave up 2 bases and J gave up 4 bases; unmatched junction bases: 7. Germline CDR1 and CDR2: SGHVS and FQNEAQ. The CDR3 has 16 amino acids. This CDR3 is CASSLFRTGPNQPQHF. The CDR3 nucleotides read TGTGCCAGCAGCTTATTCCGGACAGGGCCTAATCAGCCCCAGCATTTT.

The gene calls are TRBV19 and TRBJ2-7; 7 bases match TRBD1. Germline V gene lookup returns CDR1 LNHDA and CDR2 SQIVND (reference sequence). V shed 1 base and J 2 bases; nucleotides not matched to a gene: 5. CDR3 length equals 15 residues. The CDR3 DNA is TGTGCCAGTAGTATAGGGACAGGTGATACCTACGAGCAGTACTTC. This gives the protein CASSIGTGDTYEQYF.

This sequence joins TRBV28 and TRBJ2-1; D may be TRBD2 (6 bases). Looked up from germline, CDR1 is MDHEN and CDR2 is SYDVKM. Trimming cost V 5 bases and J 0 bases, with 17 bases left between them. This CDR3 comprises 17 residues. The CDR3 DNA is TGTGCCAGCAGTATCCCCACTAGCACCTACTCCTACAATGAGCAGTTCTTC. It translates to CASSIPTSTYSYNEQFF.

DNA of the CDR3: TGTGCCAGCAGCCCGTATGGGGGGGGATCCCGCACAGATACGCAGTATTTT. The encoded protein is CASSPYGGGSRTDTQYF. The V call is TRBV7-3, the J call TRBJ2-3; 7 bases line up with TRBD2. Germline trimming cut 5 bases from V and 1 base from J; bases unmatched to any gene: 12. The CDR3 has 17 residues. Germline V lookup: CDR1 SGHTA, CDR2 FQGTGA.

V is TRBV6-5 and J is TRBJ2-3, with D perhaps TRBD1 (6 bases). The V gene lost 8 bases and the J gene lost 6 bases, with 15 bases spanning the gap. The CDR3 extends over 13 amino acids. Germline V gene sequence: CDR1 MNHEY, CDR2 SVGAGI. CDR3 sequence reads: CASGNFRGDTQYF. The CDR3 DNA follows: TGTGCCAGCGGTAATTTCAGGGGTGATACGCAGTATTTT.

The table lists this clone with a count of one. The rearrangement joins TRBV7-8 to TRBJ1-2, with 8 positions matching TRBD1. The CDR3 totals 17 residues. CDR1 and CDR2 (germline): SGHVS, FQNEAQ. The ends lost 3 bases at V and 3 bases at J; junction bases unmatched: 12. The CDR3 nucleotides are TGTGCCAGCAGCTTGTCGCGGAGCAGGGGGCGCGACTATGGCTACACCTTC. Translating it yields CASSLSRSRGRDYGYTF.

This chain joins TRBV7-9 and TRBJ2-1, with 7 bases aligning to TRBD1. Germline CDR1 SEHNR, CDR2 FQNEAQ (reference sequence). Trimming took 3 bases from V and 2 from J; bases not matched to a gene: 1. This CDR3 is built from 14 residues. The DNA of the CDR3 is TGTGCCAGCAGCTTTGGGACAGCCTACAATGAGCAGTTCTTC. The encoded protein is CASSFGTAYNEQFF.

The chain uses TRBV4-1 and TRBJ1-4; 8 bases are a match to TRBD1. The junction had 7 bases not matched to a gene; V was cut back by 5 bases and J by 5 bases. Germline CDR1 MGHRA, CDR2 YSYEKL. This CDR3 contains 15 residues. The CDR3 bases are TGCGCCAGCAGCATCCGGACAGGGTCAAATGAAAAACTGTTTTTT. This sequence encodes CASSIRTGSNEKLFF.

Only one count was recorded for this clone. This chain links TRBV2 with TRBJ2-7; 8 positions agree with TRBD2. The CDR3 totals 16 residues. Germline values: CDR1 SNHLY, CDR2 FYNNEI. With V trimmed by 2 bases and J by 4 bases, 10 bases remained unmatched. The CDR3 DNA follows: TGTGCCAGCAGTGAACCGTCCGGGAGGGCCTCATACGAGCAGTACTTC. Translation gives CASSEPSGRASYEQYF.

This chain links TRBV14 with TRBJ2-1; 7 bases match TRBD2. The CDR3 sequence is 17 residues long. Per germline, CDR1 SGHDN and CDR2 FVKESK. The junction had 13 bases not matched to a gene; V was cut back by 0 bases and J by 8 bases. CDR3 residues: CASSQEKSAGVFDEQFF. The CDR3 DNA reads TGTGCCAGCAGCCAAGAAAAGTCGGCGGGAGTTTTCGATGAGCAGTTCTTC. The full variable domain, its missing parts supplied by reference TRBV14 and TRBJ2-1, is EAGVTQFPSHSVIEKGQTVTLRCDPISGHDNLYWYRRVMGKEIKFLLHFVKESKQDESGMPNNRFLAERTGGTYSTLKVQPAELEDSGVYFCASSQEKSAGVFDEQFFGPGTRLTVL.

The V call is TRBV19, the J call TRBJ2-1, with unresolved D. Trimming removed 3 bases at V and 0 bases at J, with 15 bases between. The CDR3 loop spans 17 amino acids. Germline lookup yields CDR1 LNHDA and CDR2 SQIVND (reference sequence). The CDR3 bases are TGTGCCAGTAGTATGGGTTCTGCTAGTCGCTCCTACAATGAGCAGTTCTTC. Protein sequence: CASSMGSASRSYNEQFF.

This clone has a single count. The chain joins TRBV6-1 to TRBJ1-2; unclear D gene. The CDR3 extends over 14 amino acids. Trimming took 3 bases from V and 2 from J, leaving 10 bases between them. CDR1 is MNHNS and CDR2 is SASEGT in the germline V gene. CDR3 loop: CASSDEGSNYGYTF. The CDR3 DNA reads TGTGCCAGCAGTGATGAGGGATCCAACTATGGCTACACCTTC.

The genes are TRBV4-1 and TRBJ2-7; 7 bases are shared with TRBD2. V gave up 4 bases and J gave up 1 base; unmatched junction bases: 4. This CDR3 has 14 residues. Germline V lookup: CDR1 MGHRA, CDR2 YSYEKL. The CDR3 loop is CASSPGGGSYEQYF. The CDR3 nucleotides read TGCGCCAGCAGCCCGGGAGGAGGATCCTACGAGCAGTACTTC.

The chain recombines TRBV28 with TRBJ2-1; TRBD2 matches at 12 bases. J gave up 0 bases and V 9 bases, and 9 bases lay outside the gene matches. Looked up from germline, CDR1 is MDHEN and CDR2 is SYDVKM. The CDR3 loop spans 17 amino acids. The CDR3: CASLTSGRSSSYNEQFF. CDR3 sequence (DNA): TGTGCCAGTCTAACTAGCGGGAGGTCTAGCTCCTACAATGAGCAGTTCTTC.